This T cell receptor (beta chain) emerged from a study of blood T cell repertoires in COVID-19. Study in general: The analysed material was cDNA or gDNA that came from T cells, B-cell-depleted T cells, or PBMCs.

Original processing notes: Cell counts per sample came from amplifying reference gene primers. The method was immunoSEQ multiplex PCR; TCRdb's version includes in-frame clones alone and lacks a portion of them. The DNA was the basis for D and trimming; V, J and clone size are from that table. The table lists under 200,000 clones, roughly nine tenths of them singletons. Sample: peripheral blood. The sequence came from a woman aged 60 to 75 with COVID-19, enrolled during active disease.

CDR3 sequence (DNA): TGTGCCAGCAGCTTAGATCAACTTAACTATGGCTACACCTTC. This sequence encodes CASSLDQLNYGYTF. The chain combines TRBV11-3 with TRBJ1-2; D not certain. The V and J ends lost 0 bases and 1 base respectively, with 6 bases between them. CDR1 SGHNT and CDR2 YENEEA come from the germline V gene. The CDR3 totals 14 residues.